This paragraph reports one T cell receptor beta chain. The junction had 4 bases not matched to a gene; V was cut back by 3 bases and J by 6 bases. CDR1 is SGHRS and CDR2 is YFSETQ in the germline V gene. The CDR3 length is 14 residues. Seattle participants joined during active infection and were tracked over time. This sample stems from a study of blood T cell repertoires in COVID-19. On the study more broadly: Acute-phase and convalescent COVID-19 samples originated in the United States, Italy and Spain. In each case, the material was cDNA or gDNA derived from T cells, B-cell-depleted T cells, or PBMCs.

Per the original data handling: Estimates of nucleated cell counts were drawn from the amplification of reference gene primers. Libraries were prepared by immunoSEQ multiplex PCR; TCRdb keeps only in-frame clonotypes and omits some of them. D and trimming were read from the DNA, whereas the V and J calls and clone size are those reported in that table. The sample holds some 330,000 clones; roughly 91% are singletons and the top ten take 1.5% to 2%. The sequenced sample consisted of peripheral blood. The rearrangement uses TRBV5-1 and TRBJ2-2; 8 bases line up with TRBD1. The TCR comes from a woman aged 25 to 39 with COVID-19, enrolled during active disease. The CDR3 nucleotides are TGCGCCAGCAGCTCCCCACAGGGGGCCGGGGAGCTGTTTTTT. It translates to CASSSPQGAGELFF.